The next 29 T cell receptor beta chains were all read from a single sample in a study of blood T cell repertoires in COVID-19. Measured with immunoSEQ multiplex PCR; TCRdb has only the in-frame clones, and not every one. The data contain some 140,000 clones, roughly 79% of them singletons. Sequencing was done on a sample of peripheral blood. These receptors came from a human donor in a cohort sampled during active COVID-19.

This clone showed up just a few times. The rearrangement uses TRBV7-2 and TRBJ2-7; TRBD1 matches at 9 bases. CDR3 length: 14 residues. CDR1 and CDR2 from the germline V gene are SGHTA and FQGNSA. V lost 3 bases, J lost 2 bases, and 2 bases stayed unmatched. The CDR3 here is CASSFGTGPYEQYF. CDR3 coding DNA: TGTGCCAGCAGCTTCGGGACAGGGCCCTACGAGCAGTACTTC.

The chain links TRBV19 to TRBJ2-1; TRBD1 agrees at 10 bases. The germline V gene has CDR1 LNHDA and CDR2 SQIVND (reference sequence). The CDR3 covers 16 residues. The trim removed 5 bases at V and 0 bases at J, leaving 4 bases unmatched. This chain's CDR3 is CASSARTGGSYNEQFF. DNA for the CDR3: TGTGCCAGTAGTGCTCGGACAGGGGGCTCCTACAATGAGCAGTTCTTC. The whole variable domain, remainder taken from reference TRBV19 and TRBJ2-1, is DGGITQSPKYLFRKEGQNVTLSCEQNLNHDAMYWYRQDPGQGLRLIYYSQIVNDFQKGDIAEGYSVSREKKESFPLTVTSAQKNPTAFYLCASSARTGGSYNEQFFGPGTRLTVL.

CDR3: CSVGGGSEQYF. Here the CDR3 DNA reads TGCAGCGTTGGGGGAGGGAGCGAGCAGTACTTC. The chain joins TRBV29-1 to TRBJ2-7; 7 nucleotides line up with TRBD2. The CDR3 is 11 amino acids. Germline CDR1 SQVTM, CDR2 ANQGSEA. J lost 6 bases, V lost 4 bases, and 3 bases had no gene match.

The chain recombines TRBV7-6 with TRBJ2-2; no clear D gene. The ends were cut back, 4 bases at V and 3 bases at J, with 6 bases in the middle. Germline lookup yields CDR1 SGHVS and CDR2 FNYEAQ. This CDR3 contains 13 residues. The CDR3 is CASSSEDTGELFF. CDR3 sequence (DNA): TGTGCCAGCAGCTCTGAGGACACCGGGGAGCTGTTTTTT.

The J gene is TRBJ2-1, the V gene TRBV18; 8 bases agree with TRBD2. Germline-derived CDR1 and CDR2 are KGHSH and LQKENI. This CDR3 spans 18 amino acids. The trim removed 3 bases at V and 1 base at J, leaving 11 bases unmatched. The CDR3 DNA reads as TGTGCCAGCTCACCCCCAGTCGTACTAGCGGAATCCTACAATGAGCAGTTCTTC. This codes for CASSPPVVLAESYNEQFF.

V is TRBV6-5 and J is TRBJ1-5; 8 bases fit TRBD1. Germline-derived CDR1 and CDR2 are MNHEY and SVGAGI. The CDR3 totals 15 residues. V shed 2 bases, J shed 2 bases, and the junction held 2 bases outside the gene matches. CDR3 sequence: CASSYDRGGNQPQHF. DNA for the CDR3: TGTGCCAGCAGTTACGACAGGGGAGGCAATCAGCCCCAGCATTTT.

The count of this clone is one. The V gene is TRBV28, the J gene TRBJ2-2, with a possible D match to TRBD1 (6 bases). V lost 7 bases and J lost 2, with 11 bases in between. This CDR3 is 14 amino acids long. Germline V lookup: CDR1 MDHEN, CDR2 SYDVKM. The CDR3 sequence is CASNEQGNTGELFF. In DNA form, the CDR3 reads TGTGCCAGCAACGAACAGGGAAACACCGGGGAGCTGTTTTTT.

Notes on this clone: Distinct nucleotide sequences in the sample also encode this CDR3. The chain has TRBV5-1 and TRBJ1-5; 7 nucleotides line up with TRBD1. CDR1 and CDR2 from the germline V gene are SGHRS and YFSETQ. V was clipped by 0 bases and J by 3 bases; unmatched bases: 3. The CDR3 has 15 residues. The CDR3: CASSLGQGDNQPQHF. The CDR3 coding sequence is TGCGCCAGCAGCTTGGGACAGGGCGACAATCAGCCCCAGCATTTT. Together with reference TRBV5-1 and TRBJ1-5, the CDR3 gives the full variable domain: KAGVTQTPRYLIKTRGQQVTLSCSPISGHRSVSWYQQTPGQGLQFLFEYFSETQRNKGNFPGRFSGRQFSNSRSEMNVSTLELGDSALYLCASSLGQGDNQPQHFGDGTRLSIL.

This chain joins TRBV4-2 and TRBJ2-7; 8 bases are shared with TRBD1. V gave up 3 bases and J gave up 2 bases; unmatched junction bases: 12. CDR1 and CDR2 (germline): LGHNA, YNFKEQ. The CDR3 spans 17 residues. The CDR3 DNA is TGTGCCAGCAGCCAGCCGAGCCCGGGACAGGAAACCTACGAGCAGTACTTC. This sequence encodes CASSQPSPGQETYEQYF.

The sample holds a few counts of this clone. The chain joins TRBV29-1 to TRBJ2-7; D may be TRBD1 (5 bases). This CDR3 has 12 residues. The germline V gene encodes CDR1 SQVTM and CDR2 ANQGSEA. Between the trimmed V and J ends, which lost 4 bases and 4 bases, there was a span of 11 bases. The CDR3 protein is CSVASGQYEQYF. In DNA, the CDR3 is TGCAGCGTTGCGTCAGGACAATACGAGCAGTACTTC.

J is TRBJ2-5 and V is TRBV2; D possibly corresponds to TRBD1 (5 bases). With 2 bases removed from V and 1 base from J, the gap between germline ends came to 11 bases. The CDR3 spans 15 residues. CDR1 and CDR2 (germline): SNHLY, FYNNEI. CDR3 DNA: TGTGCCAGCAGTGAAACCAGGGTAGTCCAAGAGACCCAGTACTTC. This sequence encodes CASSETRVVQETQYF. The entire variable domain, with the rest obtained from reference TRBV2 and TRBJ2-5, is as follows: EPEVTQTPSHQVTQMGQEVILRCVPISNHLYFYWYRQILGQKVEFLVSFYNNEISEKSEIFDDQFSVERPDGSNFTLKIRSTKLEDSAMYFCASSETRVVQETQYFGPGTRLLVL.

This clone was detected only a few times. The chain combines TRBV5-4 with TRBJ2-1; 12 bases line up with TRBD1. Germline trimming cut 3 bases from V and 8 bases from J; bases unmatched to any gene: 6. Per the germline V gene, CDR1 is SGHNT and CDR2 is YYREEE (reference sequence). The CDR3 is 15 amino acids. In DNA, the CDR3 is TGTGCCAGCAGCTACCGGGACAGGGGGCGCGATGAGCAGTTCTTC. It translates to CASSYRDRGRDEQFF.

The J gene is TRBJ1-4, the V gene TRBV5-8; TRBD1 agrees at 10 bases. From germline, CDR1 is SGHTS and CDR2 YDEGEE. The CDR3 runs to 13 residues. J gave up 13 bases and V 1 base, and 4 bases lay outside the gene matches. CDR3 residues: CASSLRDRGGLFF. CDR3 bases: TGTGCCAGCAGCTTGCGGGACAGGGGTGGACTGTTTTTT. The full variable domain, in which reference TRBV5-8 and TRBJ1-4 provide the parts outside the CDR3, is EAGVTQSPTHLIKTRGQQATLRCSPISGHTSVYWYQQALGLGLQFLLWYDEGEERNRGNFPPRFSGRQFPNYSSELNVNALELEDSALYLCASSLRDRGGLFFGSGTQLSVL.

This clone was seen a few times. V and J are TRBV7-2 and TRBJ1-6, with TRBD1 matching 7 bases. The junction had 4 bases not matched to a gene; V was cut back by 4 bases and J by 1 base. CDR3 length equals 16 residues. Germline-derived CDR1 and CDR2 are SGHTA and FQGNSA. The CDR3 loop is CASSSTGQSYNSPLHF. CDR3 DNA sequence: TGTGCCAGCAGCTCGACAGGGCAGTCCTATAATTCACCCCTCCACTTT.

The table lists this clone with many counts. The J gene is TRBJ2-3, the V gene TRBV2, with D possibly being TRBD2 (7 bases). The V end lost 3 bases, the J end lost 4 bases, and 14 bases lay between the germline ends. Per germline, CDR1 SNHLY and CDR2 FYNNEI. CDR3 length: 15 amino acids. The CDR3, as DNA: TGTGCCAGCAGTGAGGGGGGGCTCGGCGCAGATACGCAGTATTTT. It codes for CASSEGGLGADTQYF. The complete variable domain, with remaining parts taken from reference TRBV2 and TRBJ2-3, reads EPEVTQTPSHQVTQMGQEVILRCVPISNHLYFYWYRQILGQKVEFLVSFYNNEISEKSEIFDDQFSVERPDGSNFTLKIRSTKLEDSAMYFCASSEGGLGADTQYFGPGTRLTVL.

The rearrangement joins TRBV12-3 or TRBV12-4 to TRBJ2-5, with TRBD1 as a possible D gene (5 bases). CDR3 length equals 12 residues. V was trimmed by 6 bases and J by 5 bases, leaving 10 bases between them. The CDR3, as DNA: TGTGCCAGCAGCGACAACAGGGAGACCCAGTACTTC. Translated: CASSDNRETQYF.

The J gene is TRBJ2-2, the V gene TRBV27, with 12 bases identical to TRBD2. Germline V gene data show CDR1 as MNHEY and CDR2 as SMNVEV (reference sequence). This CDR3 contains 17 residues. The ends lost 2 bases at V and 6 bases at J; junction bases unmatched: 7. CDR3 bases: TGTGCCAGCAGTTTAGAACTAGCGGGGGGATTTTCCGGGGAGCTGTTTTTT. As protein: CASSLELAGGFSGELFF.

The chain has TRBV5-4 and TRBJ2-5; D is possibly TRBD2 (5 bases). Germline-derived CDR1 and CDR2 are SGHNT and YYREEE (reference sequence). CDR3 length: 13 residues. V dropped 3 bases and J dropped 5 bases, with 11 bases sitting between them. CDR3 DNA sequence: TGTGCCAGCAGCTCGGGAATAGGGGAGACCCAGTACTTC. Protein product: CASSSGIGETQYF.

This sequence joins TRBV6-5 and TRBJ1-2; 10 bases fit TRBD1. The CDR3 spans 15 residues. The germline V gene encodes CDR1 MNHEY and CDR2 SVGAGI. The J segment lost 5 bases and the V segment lost 0 bases, leaving 3 bases of the junction unmatched. The CDR3 loop is CASSYSGTGAYGYTF. CDR3 nucleotide sequence: TGTGCCAGCAGTTACTCGGGGACAGGGGCGTATGGCTACACCTTC.

This clone showed up just a few times. The V gene is TRBV4-2, the J gene TRBJ2-3; 8 nucleotides align to TRBD1. V trimming: 5 bases; J trimming: 4 bases; junction bases outside the gene matches: 11. The V gene's germline CDR1 is LGHNA and CDR2 YNFKEQ. There are 16 residues in the CDR3. As DNA, the CDR3 is TGTGCCAGCAGCTATTGGCAGGGGGCAATCGCAGATACGCAGTATTTT. Translating gives CASSYWQGAIADTQYF.

The gene calls are TRBV7-9 and TRBJ2-1; the D gene is possibly TRBD1 (6 bases). CDR1 and CDR2 (germline): SEHNR, FQNEAQ (reference sequence). This CDR3 contains 13 residues. V was trimmed by 10 bases and J by 3 bases, leaving 13 bases between them. The CDR3 region is CATRQEIYNEQFF. The CDR3 region has the DNA TGTGCCACACGACAGGAGATCTACAATGAGCAGTTCTTC.

Written as DNA, the CDR3 is TGTGCCAGCAGGACAGGGGGGGAAGAAAAACTGTTTTTT. It is translated as CASRTGGEEKLFF. The genes are TRBV27 and TRBJ1-4; 9 bases fit TRBD1. Germline lookup yields CDR1 MNHEY and CDR2 SMNVEV (reference sequence). This CDR3 contains 13 residues. V shed 6 bases, J shed 8 bases, and the junction held 4 bases outside the gene matches. The variable domain in full, with the rest retrieved from reference TRBV27 and TRBJ1-4, is EAQVTQNPRYLITVTGKKLTVTCSQNMNHEYMSWYRQDPGLGLRQIYYSMNVEVTDKGDVPEGYKVSRKEKRNFPLILESPSPNQTSLYFCASRTGGEEKLFFGSGTQLSVL.

The J gene is TRBJ1-1, the V gene TRBV5-1; 8 bases line up with TRBD1. Trimming cost V 8 bases and J 0 bases; bases outside gene matches: 9. This CDR3 is 15 amino acids long. Germline loops: CDR1 SGHRS, CDR2 YFSETQ. In DNA form, the CDR3 reads TGCGCCAGTTCATTAGCGACAGGGGTGAACACTGAAGCTTTCTTT. Translation: CASSLATGVNTEAFF.

The chain employs TRBV11-2 and TRBJ2-5, with D possibly matching TRBD1 (6 bases). Trimming took 0 bases from V and 4 from J, leaving 9 bases between them. The CDR3 loop spans 14 amino acids. CDR1 and CDR2 from the germline V gene are SGHAT and FQNNGV. CDR3 loop: CASSLDQGSETQYF. The CDR3 DNA follows: TGTGCCAGCAGCTTAGATCAGGGGTCAGAGACCCAGTACTTC. Full variable domain (rest looked up from reference TRBV11-2 and TRBJ2-5): EAGVAQSPRYKIIEKRQSVAFWCNPISGHATLYWYQQILGQGPKLLIQFQNNGVVDDSQLPKDRFSAERLKGVDSTLKIQPAKLEDSAVYLCASSLDQGSETQYFGPGTRLLVL.

The chain joins TRBV3-1 (or the pseudogene TRBV3-2) to TRBJ2-7, with 8 bases aligning to TRBD2. The V gene end was trimmed by 0 bases and the J gene end by 3 bases; junction bases not matched to a gene: 4. In germline, CDR1 is LGHDT, CDR2 YNNKEL (reference sequence). This CDR3 comprises 15 residues. CDR3 in amino acids: CASSQEGSGVYEQYF. CDR3 nucleotide sequence: TGTGCCAGCAGCCAAGAGGGTAGCGGGGTCTACGAGCAGTACTTC.

This chain uses TRBV5-4 with TRBJ1-5; D gene ambiguous. V was clipped by 0 bases and J by 6 bases, with 7 bases between them. Germline assignment: CDR1 SGHNT and CDR2 YYREEE (reference sequence). The CDR3 is made up of 13 amino acids. The CDR3 DNA is TGTGCCAGCAGCTTGGATTCGGTTCAGCCCCAGCATTTT. Residues: CASSLDSVQPQHF.

The chain carries TRBV5-5 and TRBJ1-1, with a possible D match to TRBD1 (5 bases). Germline CDR1 reads SGHKS; CDR2 reads YYEKEE (reference sequence). There are 13 residues in the CDR3. Deletions cut 5 bases from V and 1 base from J, with 9 bases between. The CDR3 DNA is TGTGCCAGCAGTTTTGGGGCGAACACTGAAGCTTTCTTT. Protein product: CASSFGANTEAFF.

The chain links TRBV5-1 to TRBJ2-7; 10 nucleotides agree with TRBD2. Germline lookup yields CDR1 SGHRS and CDR2 YFSETQ. The CDR3 extends over 17 amino acids. J lost 0 bases, V lost 0 bases, and 6 bases had no gene match. CDR3: CASSLVLAGASSYEQYF. The CDR3 coding sequence is TGCGCCAGCAGCTTGGTCCTAGCGGGGGCCAGCTCCTACGAGCAGTACTTC.

The chain recombines TRBV6-6 with TRBJ1-1, with D tentatively TRBD1 (6 bases). Trimming left V 5 bases short and J 0 bases short, with 10 bases between. Germline V gene data show CDR1 as MNHNY and CDR2 as SVGAGI (reference sequence). CDR3 size: 14 residues. CDR3 amino acids: CASSRDTMNTEAFF. CDR3 coding DNA: TGTGCCAGCAGTCGGGACACCATGAACACTGAAGCTTTCTTT.